The rows below give T cell receptor beta chains drawn from one sample of a study of T-cell reconstitution after alpha-beta-depleted transplantation in children. TCRdb called the PCR reads again in MiXCR, with one record for every CDR3 protein. The table has about 140,000 distinct CDR3 sequences, 8% to 10% seen once. This sample comprised PBMCs, mostly from graft donor cells, obtained 180 days after TCRalphabeta/CD19-depleted stem cell transplant. These receptors were taken from a female patient aged 2 to 10 who had a stem cell transplant for congenital amegakaryocytic thrombocytopenia, so the T cells may come from the graft donor. Both conserved end residues are part of each CDR3. A D gene is named only where the DNA matches it firmly. Part of the rows lack a size; the others show once, few, many or a class for expanded clones.

clone_size,d_call,j_call,v_call,cdr3_aa,cdr3_nt
-,-,TRBJ2-3,TRBV20-1,CSARERSDTQYF,TGCAGTGCTAGGGAAAGATCAGATACGCAGTATTTT
many,-,TRBJ2-5,TRBV7-6,CASSQIPQTQYF,TGTGCCAGCAGCCAGATTCCCCAGACCCAGTACTTC
many,TRBD2,TRBJ2-7,TRBV20-1,CSARDWAGGYEQYF,TGCAGTGCTAGAGATTGGGCGGGAGGATACGAGCAGTACTTC
-,-,TRBJ2-7,TRBV4-1,CASSQDFRAYEQYF,TGCGCCAGCAGCCAAGATTTCAGGGCCTACGAGCAGTACTTC
many,-,TRBJ2-1,TRBV29-1,CSVERVRYNEQFF,TGCAGCGTTGAAAGGGTCCGATACAATGAGCAGTTCTTC
many,-,TRBJ1-5,TRBV20-1,CSAERGVEPQHF,TGCAGTGCTGAACGGGGCGTGGAGCCCCAGCATTTT
many,TRBD1,TRBJ1-4,TRBV5-4,CASSWTRTGYGRTNEKLFF,TGTGCCAGCAGCTGGACCCGGACAGGGTACGGGCGGACTAATGAAAAACTGTTTTTT
many,TRBD1,TRBJ1-1,TRBV7-6,CASSDRDRDTEAFF,TGTGCCAGCAGCGACCGGGACAGGGACACTGAAGCTTTCTTT
few,-,TRBJ2-2,TRBV24-1,CATSDSTANTGELFF,TGTGCCACCAGTGATTCCACAGCGAACACCGGGGAGCTGTTTTTT
many,-,TRBJ1-6,TRBV27,CATRAHESSPLHF,TGTGCCACGAGGGCCCACGAGAGCTCACCCCTCCACTTT
many,-,TRBJ1-2,TRBV20-1,CSASSYRNYTF,TGCAGTGCTTCCTCTTACAGGAACTACACCTTC
few,TRBD2,TRBJ2-7,TRBV10-2,CASSLASGKYEQYF,TGCGCCAGCAGTCTCGCTAGCGGGAAGTACGAGCAGTACTTC
few,-,TRBJ2-5,TRBV12-3/TRBV12-4,CASSLGHPRLGQETQYF,TGTGCCAGCAGTTTAGGTCATCCCAGACTAGGCCAAGAGACCCAGTACTTC
many,-,TRBJ2-1,TRBV5-1,CASSLVGLNYNEQFF,TGCGCCAGCAGCTTGGTTGGCCTAAACTACAATGAGCAGTTCTTC
-,TRBD1,TRBJ1-6,TRBV5-1,CASSATQGAISPLHF,TGCGCCAGCAGCGCGACACAGGGGGCGATTTCACCCCTCCACTTT
many,-,TRBJ2-2,TRBV5-5,CASSLVGGSDGELFF,TGTGCCAGCAGCTTGGTCGGGGGCTCTGACGGGGAGCTGTTTTTT
many,-,TRBJ2-3,TRBV6-2/TRBV6-3,CASSYNRDFRTDTQYF,TGTGCCAGCAGTTACAACAGGGATTTCCGCACAGATACGCAGTATTTT
-,TRBD1,TRBJ2-1,TRBV7-9,CASIQRGTGGGNEQFF,TGTGCCAGCATTCAAAGAGGGACAGGGGGTGGGAATGAGCAGTTCTTC
many,-,TRBJ2-1,TRBV5-1,CASSRGEAYNEQFF,TGCGCCAGCTCGAGGGGGGAGGCCTACAATGAGCAGTTCTTC
many,-,TRBJ1-3,TRBV12-3/TRBV12-4,CASSLGGGDGNTIYF,TGTGCCAGCAGTTTAGGAGGGGGTGACGGAAACACCATATATTTT